This T cell receptor (beta chain) was recorded in a study of cytomegalovirus exposure and HLA in healthy donors. The sample holds many counts of this clone. Trimming shortened V by 0 bases and J by 4 bases, and 16 bases separated the two germline ends. Per germline, CDR1 SGDLS and CDR2 YYNGEE. CDR3 size: 16 residues. It was with 60 Vbeta and 13 Jbeta primers that the PCR ran. Profiling relied on immunoSEQ multiplex PCR, and the TCRdb table lists in-frame clones only, not all of them. There are fewer than 150,000 clones in the sample; roughly 80% occur only once, and under 4.5% lies in the top ten. The specimen was PBMCs. The source of this sequence is a man aged 35 to 55 in good health and CMV-seropositive. V is TRBV9 and J is TRBJ1-1, with a possible D match to TRBD1 (5 bases). The CDR3 region has the DNA TGTGCCAGCAGCGTAGGGGTGTCAGCCGGGGGCACTGAAGCTTTCTTT. Amino acid sequence: CASSVGVSAGGTEAFF.